One T cell receptor (beta chain) is described in this entry. This sample also contains other DNA sequences that code for the same CDR3. This record belongs to a study of metastatic and nonmetastatic thyroid tumors. Overall study context: Patients with malignant and benign thyroid disease provided blood and tumor or nodule tissue, whose repertoires were compared.

CDR1 DFQATT and CDR2 SNEGSKA come from the germline V gene (reference sequence). Trimming left V 5 bases short and J 7 bases short, with 12 bases between. The CDR3 spans 12 residues. TCRdb re-analyzed the PCR reads through MiXCR. The profile covers fewer than 6,000 clones, with roughly 27% appearing a single time and more than 9.5% taken by the ten largest. None of the patients had undergone any treatment ahead of thyroid surgery. V gene TRBV20-1 combines with J gene TRBJ1-5; D uncertain. The specimen sequenced was adjacent normal tissue. The clonotype comes from a male donor with papillary thyroid cancer or a benign thyroid nodule (not recorded which). Some clones in this sample may be carry-over from other donors' samples. The CDR3 nucleotides read TGCAGTGCTGGCCGTCGGGGACAGCCCCAGCATTTT. Amino acids: CSAGRRGQPQHF.